This section outlines one TCR beta chain sequence together with its context. The sample belongs to a study of cytomegalovirus exposure and HLA in healthy donors. Study-wide context: There were more than 350 genotyped donors. Of these, about 80% fell in the genetic ancestry cluster associated with self-reported Caucasian donors.

Germline assignment: CDR1 MDHEN and CDR2 SYDVKM. J was trimmed by 0 bases and V by 5 bases; bases with no gene match: 3. This CDR3 spans 14 amino acids. In the PCR, 60 Vbeta and 13 Jbeta primers were used. This table comes from immunoSEQ multiplex PCR, and its TCRdb copy is limited to in-frame clones, with some not included. Among 200,000 or so clones listed, 80% to 85% were seen once. As for the donors, each was a healthy bone marrow donor. Material: PBMCs. The receptor's source is a woman aged 50 to 60 in good health and CMV-seropositive. The chain uses TRBV28 and TRBJ2-7, with 8 positions matching TRBD2. The CDR3, as DNA: TGTGCCAGCAGTCGAGCGGGGGCCTCCTACGAGCAGTACTTC. As protein: CASSRAGASYEQYF. The whole variable domain, remainder taken from reference TRBV28 and TRBJ2-7, is DVKVTQSSRYLVKRTGEKVFLECVQDMDHENMFWYRQDPGLGLRLIYFSYDVKMKEKGDIPEGYSVSREKKERFSLILESASTNQTSMYLCASSRAGASYEQYFGPGTRLTVT.